Shown below are 20 T cell receptor beta chains from a single sample sequenced in a study of graft-versus-host responses after intestinal transplantation (dated by TCRdb to about 2021). To prepare the library, the immunoSEQ multiplex PCR assay was applied. Entries here come from immuneACCESS through TCRdb and include only in-frame sequences with V and J called. Some clones fail to appear in such tables; in the studies checked, an unresolved V gene covers under half of the shortfall, and the cause of the remainder is unknown. Present in this sample are some 120,000 clones, roughly 92% of which were seen just once. Clones ranked in the top ten supply over 0.15% of the sample. These receptors' targets are unknown. Per the publication, the time point label means: cells obtained before transplantation from donor or recipient. Source: unstimulated CD4+ T cells sorted from spleen or lymph node cells, taken before intestinal transplant. These receptors came from a human donor who received an intestinal transplant.

J is TRBJ2-7 and V is TRBV7-8; 11 nucleotides agree with TRBD1. V trimming: 4 bases; J trimming: 3 bases; junction bases outside the gene matches: 5. The V gene's germline CDR1 is SGHVS and CDR2 FQNEAQ. This CDR3 is 15 amino acids long. CDR3 sequence: CASSSMGQGVYEQYF. CDR3 coding DNA: TGTGCCAGCAGCTCCATGGGACAGGGGGTCTACGAGCAGTACTTC. Supplemented by reference TRBV7-8 and TRBJ2-7, the full variable domain reads GAGVSQSPRYKVAKRGQDVALRCDPISGHVSLFWYQQALGQGPEFLTYFQNEAQLDKSGLPSDRFFAERPEGSVSTLKIQRTQQEDSAVYLCASSSMGQGVYEQYFGPGTRLTVT.

J is TRBJ1-2 and V is TRBV18; 7 bases align to TRBD1. The CDR3 has 17 amino acids. V shed 3 bases, J shed 3 bases, and the junction held 13 bases outside the gene matches. Germline V lookup: CDR1 KGHSH, CDR2 LQKENI. The CDR3 region is CASSPRSTGPEDYGYTF. The DNA for the CDR3 is TGTGCCAGCTCACCGCGGTCGACAGGGCCGGAGGACTATGGCTACACCTTC.

The chain has TRBV19 and TRBJ2-7; the D call may be TRBD1 or TRBD2 (6 bases each). V gave up 3 bases and J gave up 2 bases, with 11 bases separating them. CDR1 is LNHDA and CDR2 is SQIVND in the germline V gene (reference sequence). The CDR3 loop spans 14 amino acids. The CDR3 DNA reads TGTGCCAGTAGTATTGAGGGGGGACCCTACGAGCAGTACTTC. The encoded protein is CASSIEGGPYEQYF.

The V call is TRBV5-8, the J call TRBJ2-3; 15 bases agree with TRBD2. With V trimmed by 4 bases and J by 2 bases, 8 bases remained unmatched. Germline V gives CDR1 SGHTS, CDR2 YDEGEE. CDR3 length equals 18 residues. CDR3 amino acids: CASSQGTSGGPYTDTQYF. The CDR3 DNA reads as TGTGCCAGCAGCCAGGGGACTAGCGGGGGGCCCTACACAGATACGCAGTATTTT.

The chain recombines TRBV10-3 with TRBJ1-3, with D hard to call. Trimming took off 5 bases at V and 2 bases at J, with 7 bases between the two ends. CDR1 ENHRY and CDR2 SYGVKD come from the germline V gene. The CDR3 loop spans 13 amino acids. The CDR3 loop reads CAISLGAGNTIYF. CDR3 coding DNA: TGTGCCATCAGTTTGGGAGCTGGAAACACCATATATTTT.

This sequence joins TRBV6-4 and TRBJ1-1; D might be TRBD1 (5 bases). Trimming pared 6 bases from V and 2 bases from J, leaving 13 bases between. The CDR3 covers 14 residues. Germline CDR1 and CDR2: MRHNA and SNTAGT. The CDR3 is CASRPTVVNTEAFF. CDR3 nucleotides: TGTGCCAGCAGACCGACAGTAGTTAACACTGAAGCTTTCTTT.

CDR3 DNA sequence: TGCGCCAGCAGCTTGGAGGCAGGCAACTATGGCTACACCTTC. It is translated as CASSLEAGNYGYTF. The chain combines TRBV5-1 with TRBJ1-2; unclear D gene. CDR1 is SGHRS and CDR2 is YFSETQ in the germline V gene. CDR3 size: 14 residues. Trimming took off 0 bases at V and 2 bases at J, with 8 bases between the two ends.

The chain links TRBV2 to TRBJ2-3; D is undetermined. V was shortened by 7 bases and J by 5 bases, with 16 bases between the two germline ends. This CDR3 region has 14 residues. The germline V gene has CDR1 SNHLY and CDR2 FYNNEI. The CDR3 nucleotides read TGTGCCAGCATGGACCCTAGGAAGGGAGATACGCAGTATTTT. It translates to CASMDPRKGDTQYF.

V and J are TRBV25-1 and TRBJ2-5; D assignment may be TRBD1 or TRBD2 (5 bases each). CDR1 is MGHDK, CDR2 SYGVNS, per germline. The ends were cut back, 3 bases at V and 4 bases at J, with 9 bases in the middle. This CDR3 is built from 13 residues. The CDR3 is CASSDGTVETQYF. CDR3 coding DNA: TGTGCCAGCAGTGACGGGACGGTAGAGACCCAGTACTTC.

The gene calls are TRBV5-1 and TRBJ2-1, with 11 bases matching TRBD2. The CDR3 extends over 15 amino acids. The germline CDR1 and CDR2 sequences are SGHRS and YFSETQ. Germline trimming cut 4 bases from V and 7 bases from J; bases unmatched to any gene: 7. Here the CDR3 reads CASSMGLAGGNEQFF. The CDR3 DNA reads TGCGCCAGCAGCATGGGGCTAGCGGGGGGAAATGAGCAGTTCTTC.

The gene calls are TRBV19 and TRBJ2-6; 12 nucleotides align to TRBD1. V lost 4 bases to trimming and J lost 2 bases; unmatched junction nucleotides: 6. The CDR3 runs to 18 residues. CDR1 is LNHDA and CDR2 is SQIVND in the germline V gene (reference sequence). CDR3 sequence reads: CASSTFGTGGAGANVLTF. CDR3 DNA: TGTGCCAGTAGTACTTTTGGGACAGGGGGCGCTGGGGCCAACGTCCTGACTTTC.

This sequence joins TRBV2 and TRBJ2-5, with D tentatively TRBD1 (6 bases). Germline V gives CDR1 SNHLY, CDR2 FYNNEI. This CDR3 contains 13 residues. Between the trimmed V and J ends, which lost 6 bases and 1 base, there was a span of 9 bases. This CDR3 reads CASSTGIQETQYF. The CDR3 DNA reads as TGTGCCAGCAGCACAGGGATCCAAGAGACCCAGTACTTC. The whole variable domain, remainder taken from reference TRBV2 and TRBJ2-5, is EPEVTQTPSHQVTQMGQEVILRCVPISNHLYFYWYRQILGQKVEFLVSFYNNEISEKSEIFDDQFSVERPDGSNFTLKIRSTKLEDSAMYFCASSTGIQETQYFGPGTRLLVL.

The V call is TRBV6-1, the J call TRBJ1-1; D may be TRBD1 (5 bases). This CDR3 is 12 amino acids long. With 7 bases removed from V and 8 bases from J, the gap between germline ends came to 14 bases. Germline V gene lookup returns CDR1 MNHNS and CDR2 SASEGT. CDR3 sequence: CASTPWGGEAFF. The DNA of the CDR3 is TGTGCCAGCACCCCCTGGGGGGGGGAAGCTTTCTTT.

This chain links TRBV6-7 with TRBJ2-5; D not resolved. The DNA end is a closer match to TRBJ2-7, so the J assignment may be wrong. TRBV6-7 qualifies as an ORF whose function is uncertain. This CDR3 is built from 12 residues. The CDR3 nucleotides are TGTGCCAGCAGTTACTCCTCCTACGAGCAGTACTTC. The encoded protein is CASSYSSYEQYF.

The chain has TRBV7-9 and TRBJ1-1; weak D call: TRBD1 (5 bases). V lost 7 bases to trimming and J lost 2 bases, with 14 bases between them. Germline-derived CDR1 and CDR2 are SEHNR and FQNEAQ (reference sequence). CDR3 size: 14 residues. The CDR3 nucleotides read TGTGCCAGCAACACGGGGCTGACTAACACTGAAGCTTTCTTT. Protein product: CASNTGLTNTEAFF. Based on the CDR3 plus reference TRBV7-9 and TRBJ1-1, the full variable domain is DTGVSQNPRHKITKRGQNVTFRCDPISEHNRLYWYRQTLGQGPEFLTYFQNEAQLEKSRLLSDRFSAERPKGSFSTLEIQRTEQGDSAMYLCASNTGLTNTEAFFGQGTRLTVV.

The chain is built from TRBV5-1 and TRBJ2-2; perhaps TRBD1 as D (5 bases). The V gene lost 4 bases and the J gene lost 1 base, with 8 bases spanning the gap. The CDR3 runs 14 residues. Germline assignment: CDR1 SGHRS and CDR2 YFSETQ. The CDR3 is CASSVTVNTGELFF. The CDR3 nucleotides read TGCGCCAGCAGCGTGACAGTGAACACCGGGGAGCTGTTTTTT.

The rearrangement links TRBV12-5 to TRBJ1-1; tentatively, D is TRBD1 (5 bases). Between the trimmed V and J ends, which lost 0 bases and 0 bases, there was a span of 14 bases. CDR1 LGHNT and CDR2 FRNRAP come from the germline V gene. The CDR3 is made up of 17 amino acids. The chain's CDR3 is CASGLVPSTDMNTEAFF. The CDR3 bases are TGTGCTAGTGGTTTGGTTCCTTCGACAGACATGAACACTGAAGCTTTCTTT.

This clone was counted once. This chain links TRBV18 with TRBJ2-7; weak D call: TRBD2 (5 bases). This CDR3 comprises 15 residues. Trimming cost V 6 bases and J 3 bases, with 18 bases left between them. The germline gives CDR1 KGHSH, CDR2 LQKENI. The CDR3 nucleotides read TGTGCCAGCTCGCCCGGGGTCACGGGAAACTACGAGCAGTACTTC. Residues: CASSPGVTGNYEQYF.

This clone is a singleton in its sample. The genes are TRBV18 and TRBJ1-2; 8 nucleotides agree with TRBD1. The trim removed 3 bases at V and 3 bases at J, leaving 6 bases unmatched. Germline V gene data show CDR1 as KGHSH and CDR2 as LQKENI. CDR3 length equals 15 residues. The CDR3, as DNA: TGTGCCAGCTCACCGACAGGGGATGAATACTATGGCTACACCTTC. Encoded protein: CASSPTGDEYYGYTF.

J is TRBJ2-1 and V is TRBV4-1, with a possible D match to TRBD2 (6 bases). The CDR3 covers 16 residues. Trimming removed 2 bases at V and 1 base at J, with 12 bases between. Germline V gene sequence: CDR1 MGHRA, CDR2 YSYEKL. The CDR3 sequence: CASSQPRLVSYNEQFF. The CDR3 DNA is TGCGCCAGCAGCCAACCGAGACTAGTGTCCTACAATGAGCAGTTCTTC.